This TCR beta chain is from a study of shared clonotypes between healthy human individuals. TCRdb keeps only in-frame clones here, not all; method: immunoSEQ multiplex PCR. The sample yields roughly 320,000 clones, roughly 87% seen once. Germline loops: CDR1 SEHNR, CDR2 FQNEAQ (reference sequence). CDR3 size: 18 residues. The junction had 10 bases not matched to a gene; V was cut back by 1 base and J by 3 bases. Healthy adults negative for HIV, lacking recent acute infections or vaccinations, served as donors. The chain carries TRBV7-9 and TRBJ1-5; 9 bases align to TRBD1. Sequencing was performed on memory CD8+ T cells sorted from blood. Subset reported: CD45RO+ cells pooled with CCR7-negative TemRA cells. The source of this sequence is a man aged 18 to 29 in good health. This CDR3 reads CASSLEDLGQGTNQPQHF. The DNA of the CDR3 is TGTGCCAGCAGCTTAGAGGATTTGGGACAGGGCACCAATCAGCCCCAGCATTTT.